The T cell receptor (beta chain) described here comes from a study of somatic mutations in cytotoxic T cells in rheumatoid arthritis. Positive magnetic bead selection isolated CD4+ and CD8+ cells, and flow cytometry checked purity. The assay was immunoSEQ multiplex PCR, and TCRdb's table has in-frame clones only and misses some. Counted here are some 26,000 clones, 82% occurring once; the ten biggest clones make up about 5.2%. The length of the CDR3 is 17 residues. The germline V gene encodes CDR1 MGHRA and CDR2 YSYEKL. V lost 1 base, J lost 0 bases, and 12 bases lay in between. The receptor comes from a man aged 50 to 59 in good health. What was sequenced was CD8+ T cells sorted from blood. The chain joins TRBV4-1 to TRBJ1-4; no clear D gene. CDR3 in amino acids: CASSQGKEGTTNEKLFF. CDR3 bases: TGCGCCAGCAGCCAAGGAAAGGAGGGAACAACTAATGAAAAACTGTTTTTT.